This T cell receptor (beta chain) was captured by sequencing in a study of T cell changes during pregnancy in multiple sclerosis. Only in-frame clones appear in the TCRdb table, and some are missing; sequencing was by immunoSEQ multiplex PCR. The sample lists 85,000 to 130,000 clones, less than 95% occurring once. The sample consisted of peripheral blood, taken before pregnancy. This receptor was obtained from a female donor with multiple sclerosis, enrolled in a pregnancy study.

CDR3 sequence (DNA): TGTGCCAGCAGTTACTCTCAGGGGGCGGATTCACCCCTCCACTTT. Translation: CASSYSQGADSPLHF. J is TRBJ1-6 and V is TRBV6-5; 8 bases align to TRBD1. CDR1 and CDR2 (germline): MNHEY, SVGAGI. V lost 0 bases and J lost 8; bases outside the gene matches: 3. The CDR3 is 15 residues long.